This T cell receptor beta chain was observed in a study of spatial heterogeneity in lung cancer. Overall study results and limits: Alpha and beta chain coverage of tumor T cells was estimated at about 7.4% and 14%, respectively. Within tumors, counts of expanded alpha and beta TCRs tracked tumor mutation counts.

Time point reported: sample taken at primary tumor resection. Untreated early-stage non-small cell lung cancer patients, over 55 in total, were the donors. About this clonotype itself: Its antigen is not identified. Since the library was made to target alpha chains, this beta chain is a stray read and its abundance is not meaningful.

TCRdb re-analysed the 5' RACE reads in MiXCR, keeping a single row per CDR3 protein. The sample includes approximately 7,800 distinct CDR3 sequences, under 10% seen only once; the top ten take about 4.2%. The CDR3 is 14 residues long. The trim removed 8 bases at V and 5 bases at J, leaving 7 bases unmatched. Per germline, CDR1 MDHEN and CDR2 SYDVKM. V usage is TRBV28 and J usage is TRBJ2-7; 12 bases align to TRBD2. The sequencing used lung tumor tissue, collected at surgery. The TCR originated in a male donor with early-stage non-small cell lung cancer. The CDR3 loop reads CASLTSGSLNEQYF. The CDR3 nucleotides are TGTGCCAGCTTGACTAGCGGGAGTCTAAACGAGCAGTACTTC. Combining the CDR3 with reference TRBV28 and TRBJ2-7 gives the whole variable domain DVKVTQSSRYLVKRTGEKVFLECVQDMDHENMFWYRQDPGLGLRLIYFSYDVKMKEKGDIPEGYSVSREKKERFSLILESASTNQTSMYLCASLTSGSLNEQYFGPGTRLTVT.